Presented here are 17 T cell receptor beta chains from one specimen sequenced in a study of shared clonotypes between healthy human individuals. The table came from immunoSEQ multiplex PCR; TCRdb's copy has only in-frame clones and leaves some out. The sample lists some 2 million clones; about 95% were seen once. Cells designated naive CD8 were CD45RO-negative and were positively selected for CCR7, with terminally differentiated effector memory CD45RA+ cells excluded. What was sequenced was naive CD8+ T cells sorted from blood. These receptors all stem from a man younger than 35 in good health.

The sample holds one count of this clone. The rearrangement links TRBV4-1 to TRBJ2-7; a possible D gene is TRBD1 (6 bases). The V gene's germline CDR1 is MGHRA and CDR2 YSYEKL. Between the trimmed V and J ends, which lost 0 bases and 5 bases, there was a span of 11 bases. CDR3 length: 14 amino acids. As DNA, the CDR3 is TGCGCCAGCAGCCAAGAAGGGGGTACCGACGAGCAGTACTTC. Encoded protein: CASSQEGGTDEQYF.

This chain links TRBV27 with TRBJ1-4; D may be TRBD1 (5 bases). Trimming removed 3 bases at V and 8 bases at J, with 13 bases between. CDR1 and CDR2 (germline): MNHEY, SMNVEV (reference sequence). The CDR3 is 14 amino acids. DNA of the CDR3: TGTGCCAGCAGTTTGGTAGGGACGGGCGAAAAACTGTTTTTT. Translating it yields CASSLVGTGEKLFF.

The chain joins TRBV15 to TRBJ1-5; unclear D gene. The CDR3 has 13 residues. Germline CDR1 reads LNHNV; CDR2 reads YYDKDF (reference sequence). V gave up 7 bases and J gave up 1 base, with 8 bases separating them. CDR3 nucleotide sequence: TGTGCCACCAAGAGTGGGAGCAATCAGCCCCAGCATTTT. It is translated as CATKSGSNQPQHF.

The CDR3 DNA is TGTGCCAGCAGTGAAGACCACTGGGCGGGGACTGGAAACACCATATATTTT. Its protein product is CASSEDHWAGTGNTIYF. The chain carries TRBV6-1 and TRBJ1-3; D call uncertain. There are 17 residues in the CDR3. V was clipped by 1 base and J by 2 bases, with 15 bases between them. CDR1 is MNHNS, CDR2 SASEGT, per germline.

The genes are TRBV11-2 and TRBJ2-1, with 9 bases that match TRBD2. This CDR3 comprises 17 residues. V lost 4 bases to trimming and J lost 1 base; unmatched junction nucleotides: 8. Germline values: CDR1 SGHAT, CDR2 FQNNGV. The CDR3 DNA is TGTGCCAGCAGCTCGTCCCGACTAGCGGAGTCCTACAATGAGCAGTTCTTC. Its protein is CASSSSRLAESYNEQFF.

V and J are TRBV27 and TRBJ2-7; 9 bases match TRBD1. CDR3 length: 14 residues. J gave up 2 bases and V 7 bases, and 6 bases lay outside the gene matches. The germline CDR1 and CDR2 sequences are MNHEY and SMNVEV (reference sequence). CDR3 sequence (DNA): TGTGCCAGCAAAAGGACAGGGGAGACCTACGAGCAGTACTTC. Translation: CASKRTGETYEQYF.

The rearrangement links TRBV7-2 to TRBJ2-7, with D perhaps TRBD2 (7 bases). Germline CDR1 reads SGHTA; CDR2 reads FQGNSA. The CDR3 runs 17 residues. Between the trimmed V and J ends, which lost 1 base and 3 bases, there was a span of 19 bases. CDR3 DNA: TGTGCCAGCAGCTTAGAGGAGCGGCTAGCGGACAGCTACGAGCAGTACTTC. It encodes CASSLEERLADSYEQYF.

The chain links TRBV27 to TRBJ2-1; TRBD2 matches 9 bases. The CDR3 sequence is 14 residues long. V trimming: 10 bases; J trimming: 7 bases; junction bases outside the gene matches: 11. Germline V gives CDR1 MNHEY, CDR2 SMNVEV (reference sequence). In DNA, the CDR3 is TGTGCCACCTGTAGCGGGAGTCCCCTGAATGAGCAGTTCTTC. Its translation is CATCSGSPLNEQFF.

This chain joins TRBV27 and TRBJ2-7, with 8 positions matching TRBD1. The trim removed 3 bases at V and 1 base at J, leaving 8 bases unmatched. CDR1 is MNHEY, CDR2 SMNVEV, per germline (reference sequence). CDR3 length: 16 amino acids. For the CDR3, the DNA is TGTGCCAGCAGTTTTAGTCTGGGACAGGCTTCCTACGAGCAGTACTTC. Translating gives CASSFSLGQASYEQYF.

The chain employs TRBV6-1 and TRBJ1-2, with no clear D. The CDR3 contains 15 residues. From germline, CDR1 is MNHNS and CDR2 SASEGT. Between the trimmed V and J ends, which lost 1 base and 4 bases, there was a span of 13 bases. The chain's CDR3 is CASSEEPTLIYGYTF. DNA of the CDR3: TGTGCCAGCAGTGAAGAGCCTACCCTGATCTATGGCTACACCTTC.

The V and J genes are TRBV15 and TRBJ2-1; 14 nucleotides line up with TRBD2. The V gene end was trimmed by 3 bases and the J gene end by 8 bases; junction bases not matched to a gene: 6. The CDR3 length is 16 residues. Germline V gives CDR1 LNHNV, CDR2 YYDKDF (reference sequence). CDR3: CATSSPGTSGSYEQFF. As DNA, the CDR3 is TGTGCCACCAGCAGCCCCGGGACTAGCGGGAGCTATGAGCAGTTCTTC. Combining the CDR3 with reference TRBV15 and TRBJ2-1 gives the whole variable domain DAMVIQNPRYQVTQFGKPVTLSCSQTLNHNVMYWYQQKSSQAPKLLFHYYDKDFNNEADTPDNFQSRRPNTSFCFLDIRSPGLGDTAMYLCATSSPGTSGSYEQFFGPGTRLTVL.

The CDR3 protein is CASSYGPPLGYEQYF. In DNA, the CDR3 is TGTGCCAGCAGTTACGGGCCCCCCCTAGGTTACGAGCAGTACTTC. The V call is TRBV6-5, the J call TRBJ2-7; D gene uncertain. Germline-derived CDR1 and CDR2 are MNHEY and SVGAGI. This CDR3 has 15 residues. Between the trimmed V and J ends, which lost 2 bases and 4 bases, there was a span of 15 bases.

The rearrangement uses TRBV7-9 and TRBJ1-1; D may be TRBD1 (5 bases). The CDR3 spans 13 residues. CDR1 SEHNR and CDR2 FQNEAQ come from the germline V gene (reference sequence). Trimming pared 4 bases from V and 5 bases from J, leaving 11 bases between. This CDR3 is CASSSAGGTEAFF. DNA for the CDR3: TGTGCCAGCAGCTCGGCCGGGGGAACTGAAGCTTTCTTT. Drawing the rest from reference TRBV7-9 and TRBJ1-1, the complete variable domain is DTGVSQNPRHKITKRGQNVTFRCDPISEHNRLYWYRQTLGQGPEFLTYFQNEAQLEKSRLLSDRFSAERPKGSFSTLEIQRTEQGDSAMYLCASSSAGGTEAFFGQGTRLTVV.

A single count supports this clone. This chain uses TRBV6-1 with TRBJ1-5; D is unresolved. The germline CDR1 and CDR2 sequences are MNHNS and SASEGT. CDR3 length: 13 amino acids. Trimming left V 6 bases short and J 0 bases short, with 6 bases between. Here the CDR3 reads CASSEGSNQPQHF. Here the CDR3 DNA reads TGTGCCAGCAGCGAGGGTAGCAATCAGCCCCAGCATTTT.

V gene TRBV6-6 combines with J gene TRBJ2-7, with no clear D. The germline V gene has CDR1 MNHNY and CDR2 SVGAGI (reference sequence). The V end was cut by 6 bases, the J end by 2 bases, with 5 bases between. CDR3 size: 11 residues. The CDR3 sequence: CASSITYEQYF. The CDR3 DNA reads as TGTGCCAGCAGCATAACCTACGAGCAGTACTTC.

The chain has TRBV4-2 and TRBJ2-3; 7 nucleotides align to TRBD2. Germline V gene sequence: CDR1 LGHNA, CDR2 YNFKEQ. V shed 1 base and J 2 bases; nucleotides not matched to a gene: 6. CDR3 length: 16 residues. The CDR3 bases are TGTGCCAGCAGCCAAGGGGGGGAGGGGAACACAGATACGCAGTATTTT. Protein: CASSQGGEGNTDTQYF.

The J gene is TRBJ1-6, the V gene TRBV10-3, with D possibly TRBD1 on 5 matching bases. Trimming stripped 0 bases from V and 8 bases from J, with 8 bases between. CDR1 and CDR2 from the germline V gene are ENHRY and SYGVKD. There are 14 residues in the CDR3. The CDR3 reads CAISESGQYSPLHF. The DNA for the CDR3 is TGTGCCATCAGTGAGTCGGGGCAGTATTCACCCCTCCACTTT.